What follows are 10 T cell receptor beta chains derived from one specimen sequenced in a study of graft-versus-host responses after intestinal transplantation (dated by TCRdb to about 2021). Receptors were amplified or captured by the immunoSEQ multiplex PCR assay. Sourced from immuneACCESS, this table was stored by TCRdb with only in-frame sequences that have V and J called. A share of the clones is absent; for the studies checked, an unresolved V gene accounts for under half, and the remainder has no known explanation. This sample lists roughly 8,600 clones; about 90% were detected once. About 1.5% of the sample is taken by the ten largest. Sequences were derived from PBMCs, sampled 30 to 31 days after intestinal transplant. The receptor set was obtained from a human patient who received an intestinal transplant, so some T cells may come from the graft donor.

The rearrangement links TRBV7-9 to TRBJ1-2; tentatively, D is TRBD1 (5 bases). Trimming pared 5 bases from V and 4 bases from J, leaving 17 bases between. This CDR3 region has 15 residues. Germline-derived CDR1 and CDR2 are SEHNR and FQNEAQ (reference sequence). Here the CDR3 reads CASSPSLDRFYGYTF. The CDR3 DNA is TGTGCCAGCAGCCCATCCCTAGACAGATTCTATGGCTACACCTTC.

The chain carries TRBV10-1 and TRBJ2-7, with D possibly TRBD2 on 6 matching bases. Germline values: CDR1 WNHNN, CDR2 SYGVQD (reference sequence). This CDR3 region has 14 residues. The V and J ends lost 5 bases and 2 bases respectively, with 13 bases between them. The CDR3 nucleotides read TGCGCCAGCAGTACGCGGGACGGACCCTACGAGCAGTACTTC. Its translation is CASSTRDGPYEQYF.

The count of this clone is one. V gene TRBV2 combines with J gene TRBJ2-3; D is ambiguous. Germline V CDR1 and CDR2: SNHLY, FYNNEI. Deletions cut 7 bases from V and 5 bases from J, with 10 bases between. CDR3 length equals 12 residues. The CDR3 sequence: CASIIIGDTQYF. The CDR3 nucleotides read TGTGCCAGCATCATTATTGGAGATACGCAGTATTTT.

The DNA of the CDR3 is TGTGCCAGTAGGACGACTATGTCACCAGATACGCAGTATTTT. Its protein is CASRTTMSPDTQYF. The V call is TRBV19, the J call TRBJ2-3; possibly TRBD2 for D (5 bases). This CDR3 has 14 amino acids. V was pared by 6 bases and J by 4 bases, with 14 bases between. Looked up from germline, CDR1 is LNHDA and CDR2 is SQIVND (reference sequence).

The chain carries TRBV9 and TRBJ2-1; 9 nucleotides match TRBD1. This CDR3 has 15 residues. Germline lookup yields CDR1 SGDLS and CDR2 YYNGEE. The J segment lost 8 bases and the V segment lost 0 bases, leaving 6 bases of the junction unmatched. CDR3 in amino acids: CASSVVGTGLYEQFF. CDR3 DNA sequence: TGTGCCAGCAGCGTAGTCGGGACAGGGTTGTATGAGCAGTTCTTC.

This rearrangement joins TRBV6-5 to TRBJ2-3; 9 bases are a match to TRBD2. CDR3 length: 15 residues. Germline V CDR1 and CDR2: MNHEY, SVGAGI. V shed 2 bases, J shed 5 bases, and the junction held 5 bases outside the gene matches. CDR3 sequence reads: CASSYGGGAVDTQYF. CDR3 DNA sequence: TGTGCCAGCAGTTACGGCGGGGGGGCCGTAGATACGCAGTATTTT.

This chain links TRBV7-9 with TRBJ2-1; D is perhaps TRBD2 (5 bases). The V and J ends lost 4 bases and 8 bases respectively, with 18 bases between them. CDR1 is SEHNR and CDR2 is FQNEAQ in the germline V gene (reference sequence). The CDR3 is 15 residues long. CDR3 residues: CASSSSNVTSHEQFF. The CDR3 nucleotides read TGTGCCAGCAGCTCATCTAATGTTACTAGTCATGAGCAGTTCTTC.

V and J are TRBV5-5 and TRBJ1-4; 8 positions match TRBD1. The CDR3 runs to 16 residues. Germline assignment: CDR1 SGHKS and CDR2 YYEKEE (reference sequence). Germline trimming cut 4 bases from V and 7 bases from J; bases unmatched to any gene: 12. CDR3 protein: CASSGMDRELVEKLFF. DNA for the CDR3: TGTGCCAGCAGCGGAATGGACAGGGAACTTGTTGAAAAACTGTTTTTT.

The rearrangement joins TRBV9 to TRBJ2-3, with TRBD2 identical over 11 bases. The germline CDR1 and CDR2 sequences are SGDLS and YYNGEE. The ends lost 0 bases at V and 4 bases at J; junction bases unmatched: 7. The length of the CDR3 is 17 residues. The CDR3 nucleotides read TGTGCCAGCAGCGTAGGTTCTAGCGGGGGGTTCCCAGATACGCAGTATTTT. Translated: CASSVGSSGGFPDTQYF.

The CDR3 sequence is CASSYNEQFF. Written as DNA, the CDR3 is TGTGCCAGCAGCTATAATGAGCAGTTCTTC. This chain links TRBV7-9 with TRBJ2-1; D gene ambiguous. The CDR3 sequence is 10 residues long. Deletions cut 4 bases from V and 7 bases from J, with 2 bases between. From germline, CDR1 is SEHNR and CDR2 FQNEAQ (reference sequence).